This TCR beta chain came from a study of cytomegalovirus exposure and HLA in healthy donors. Study results and caveats: The analysis excluded some indistinguishable V segments, including TRBV6-2 and TRBV6-3. A later analysis showed TCR association rates differing by HLA locus, peaking at DRB1 and lowest at HLA-C. In a later analysis, HLA-associated beta chains showed higher expansion and lower generation probabilities than comparable chains.

Trimming removed 0 bases from V and 0 bases from J, with 6 bases in between. CDR3 size: 14 residues. Germline V gene sequence: CDR1 SGHNT, CDR2 YYREEE (reference sequence). PCR used 60 Vbeta primers and 13 Jbeta primers. TCRdb's copy holds only in-frame clones and misses some; the assay was immunoSEQ multiplex PCR. The repertoire has 150,000 to 200,000 clones, 77% of them found once; the top ten carry roughly 1.4%. This clone was detected only a few times. Its cognate antigen is unknown. The sequenced sample consisted of PBMCs. The chain combines TRBV5-4 with TRBJ1-1; D is possibly TRBD1 (5 bases). The origin of this receptor is a woman aged 30 to 39 in good health and CMV-seronegative. The CDR3 coding sequence is TGTGCCAGCAGCTTGGAAGGGGTGAACACTGAAGCTTTCTTT. This codes for CASSLEGVNTEAFF.